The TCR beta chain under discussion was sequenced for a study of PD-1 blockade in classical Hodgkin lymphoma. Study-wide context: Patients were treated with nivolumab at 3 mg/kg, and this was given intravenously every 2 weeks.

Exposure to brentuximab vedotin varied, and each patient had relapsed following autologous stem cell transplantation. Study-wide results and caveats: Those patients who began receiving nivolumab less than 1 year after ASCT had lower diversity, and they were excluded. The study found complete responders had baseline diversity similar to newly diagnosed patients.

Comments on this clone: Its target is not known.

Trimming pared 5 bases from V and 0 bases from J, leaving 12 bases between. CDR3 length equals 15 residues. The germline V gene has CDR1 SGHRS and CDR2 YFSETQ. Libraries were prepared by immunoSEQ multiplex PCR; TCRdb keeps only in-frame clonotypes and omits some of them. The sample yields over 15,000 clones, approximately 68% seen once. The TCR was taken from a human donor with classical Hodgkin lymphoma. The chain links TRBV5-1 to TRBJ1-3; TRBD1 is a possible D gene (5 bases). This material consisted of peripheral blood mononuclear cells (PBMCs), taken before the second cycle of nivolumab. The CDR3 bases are TGCGCCAGCAGAGCGAATGGGGCCTCTGGAAACACCATATATTTT. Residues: CASRANGASGNTIYF.